This TCR beta chain stems from a study of human T cells and chemical hapten exposure. This clonotype was picked up many times. The time point was: patch test 1, 2 weeks after DPC sensitization. The sample's treatment: therapeutic diphenylcyclopropenone sensitization with weekly scalp DPC. Investigators collected blood before applying each patch test. Original processing methods: Sampled TCR counts reached a median of roughly 100,000 per sample, with values ranging from 23,224 to 690,600. One entry per CDR3 protein, called by TCRdb with MiXCR from the RACE reads. For this entry, the V and J calls and clone size follow TCRdb and not the study's own pipeline. The table lists approximately 110,000 distinct CDR3 sequences, approximately 10% of them singletons. Trimming cost V 2 bases and J 3 bases, with 8 bases left between them. CDR3 length: 13 amino acids. CDR1 and CDR2 from the germline V gene are SGHTA and FQGNSA.

The receptor's source is a woman in her 40s with alopecia areata. Some clones in this sample may be carry-over from other donors' samples. The chain uses TRBV7-2 and TRBJ2-7; possibly TRBD2 for D (5 bases). The sequencing used whole blood, collected in connection with sensitization to the hapten diphenylcyclopropenone (DPC). The CDR3 DNA follows: TGTGCCAGCAGCTTACCCGACTACTACGAGCAGTACTTC. Residues: CASSLPDYYEQYF.